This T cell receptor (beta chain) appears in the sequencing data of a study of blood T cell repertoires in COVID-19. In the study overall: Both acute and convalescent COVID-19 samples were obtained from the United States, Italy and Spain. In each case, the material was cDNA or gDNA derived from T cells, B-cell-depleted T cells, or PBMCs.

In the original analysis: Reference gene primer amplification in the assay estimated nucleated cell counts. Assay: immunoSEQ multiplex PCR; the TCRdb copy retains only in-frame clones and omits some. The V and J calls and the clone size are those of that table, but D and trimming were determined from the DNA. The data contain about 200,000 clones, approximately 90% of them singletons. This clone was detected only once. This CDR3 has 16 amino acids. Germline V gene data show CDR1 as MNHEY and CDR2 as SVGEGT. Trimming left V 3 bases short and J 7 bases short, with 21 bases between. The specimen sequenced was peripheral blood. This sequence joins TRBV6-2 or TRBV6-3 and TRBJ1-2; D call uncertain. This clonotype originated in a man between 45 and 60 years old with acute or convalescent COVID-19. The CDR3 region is CASSYWRELSSVGYTF. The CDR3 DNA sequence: TGTGCCAGCAGTTATTGGAGGGAGTTGTCTTCGGTTGGCTACACCTTC.